What follows describes a single T cell receptor (beta chain). Its antigen remains unknown. The data originate from a study of T cell responses to AZD1222 COVID-19 vaccine. About the research overall: Second-dose recipients at about 4 or about 12 weeks were treated as one pooled group.

This table comes from immunoSEQ multiplex PCR, and its TCRdb copy is limited to in-frame clones, with some not included. The sample shows under 150,000 clones, roughly 90% of them seen only once. Study outcomes and limitations: Donors, mostly white British, included more females; clonal diversity was possibly underestimated. Recipients of two AZD1222 doses showed rising Spike-specific TCR breadth and depth.

V lost 6 bases and J lost 7, with 7 bases in between. The CDR3 spans 11 residues. Germline CDR1 reads SNHLY; CDR2 reads FYNNEI. This receptor was identified in an adult in good health. V and J are TRBV2 and TRBJ2-1; D is ambiguous. The material sequenced was peripheral blood, taken on day 0 of AZD1222 vaccination. The CDR3 sequence: CASRVVNEQFF. The CDR3 DNA reads as TGTGCCAGCAGGGTAGTTAATGAGCAGTTCTTC. The full variable domain, rest sourced from reference TRBV2 and TRBJ2-1, is EPEVTQTPSHQVTQMGQEVILRCVPISNHLYFYWYRQILGQKVEFLVSFYNNEISEKSEIFDDQFSVERPDGSNFTLKIRSTKLEDSAMYFCASRVVNEQFFGPGTRLTVL.